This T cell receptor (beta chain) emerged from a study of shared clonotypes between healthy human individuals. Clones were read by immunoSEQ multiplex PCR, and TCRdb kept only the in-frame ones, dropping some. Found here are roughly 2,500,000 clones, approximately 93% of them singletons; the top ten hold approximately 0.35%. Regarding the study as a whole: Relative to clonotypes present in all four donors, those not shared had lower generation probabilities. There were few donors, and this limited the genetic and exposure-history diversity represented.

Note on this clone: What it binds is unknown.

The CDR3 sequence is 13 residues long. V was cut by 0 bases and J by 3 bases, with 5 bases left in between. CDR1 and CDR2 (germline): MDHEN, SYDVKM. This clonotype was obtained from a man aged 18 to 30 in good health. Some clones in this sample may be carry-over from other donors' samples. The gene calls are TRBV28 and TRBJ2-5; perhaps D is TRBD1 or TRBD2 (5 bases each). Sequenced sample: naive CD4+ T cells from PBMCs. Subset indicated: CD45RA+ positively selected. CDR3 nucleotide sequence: TGTGCCAGCAGTTTATGGGGGGAAGAGACCCAGTACTTC. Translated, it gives CASSLWGEETQYF.